The 2 T cell receptor beta chains below were found in one sample sequenced in a study of T cell responses to AZD1222 COVID-19 vaccine listed by TCRdb under 2021. The method behind the library was the immunoSEQ multiplex PCR assay. TCRdb re-hosts the immuneACCESS table, in-frame sequences only. Its copies lack some clones; in the studies checked, an unresolved V gene accounts for under half of them, and the cause for the rest is not known. The sample table holds 90,000 to 120,000 clones, of which around nine tenths were seen once. The ten largest account for around 6.6% of the sample. The time point label, as the study defines it: about 28 days (+/-7) after the second vaccine dose. Sample: peripheral blood, taken 28 days after the second AZD1222 dose. The receptors originated from an adult who received the AZD1222 COVID-19 vaccine.

This clone was recorded a few times. J is TRBJ1-1 and V is TRBV9; 10 bases fit TRBD1. This CDR3 is 16 amino acids long. Germline CDR1 SGDLS, CDR2 YYNGEE. The V segment lost 1 base and the J segment 0 bases; nucleotides outside the gene matches: 3. CDR3 sequence: CASSVQTGGLNTEAFF. The CDR3 DNA is TGTGCCAGCAGCGTACAGACAGGGGGCTTGAACACTGAAGCTTTCTTT.

The rearrangement uses TRBV7-8 and TRBJ1-5; TRBD1 matches 9 bases. With 3 bases clipped from V and 6 bases from J, the junction kept 6 bases outside the gene matches. CDR3 size: 15 residues. Per the germline V gene, CDR1 is SGHVS and CDR2 is FQNEAQ. The CDR3 sequence: CASSLVQGAFQPQHF. The DNA for the CDR3 is TGTGCCAGCAGCTTGGTACAGGGGGCATTTCAGCCCCAGCATTTT. The full variable domain, in which reference TRBV7-8 and TRBJ1-5 provide the parts outside the CDR3, is GAGVSQSPRYKVAKRGQDVALRCDPISGHVSLFWYQQALGQGPEFLTYFQNEAQLDKSGLPSDRFFAERPEGSVSTLKIQRTQQEDSAVYLCASSLVQGAFQPQHFGDGTRLSIL.